The clone carrying this T cell receptor beta chain was recorded at least ten times. Its specificity is unknown. These data are taken from a study of neurological immune-mediated disorders. Findings and caveats of the study: The study found no CDR3 amino acid sequences shared by expanded clones across subjects, suggesting private repertoires in all groups.

TCRdb reprocessed the 5' RACE reads via MiXCR and lists one record per CDR3 protein. The repertoire includes 30,000 to 50,000 distinct CDR3 sequences, 7% to 8.5% of them detected once, and 5.7% sits in the top ten. The cell input for sorted libraries was 1 million, and those cells were CD4+ or CD8+ T cells. CDR3 length: 12 amino acids. CDR1 is DFQATT and CDR2 is SNEGSKA in the germline V gene (reference sequence). This rearrangement joins TRBV20-1 to TRBJ1-3, with D possibly TRBD1 on 5 matching bases. Source material: CD4+ T cells from blood. This clonotype was obtained from a man between 45 and 60 years old in good health. CDR3 sequence (DNA): TGCAGCGCCTCAGGGCCTGGAAACACCATATATTTT. Encoded protein: CSASGPGNTIYF.